The clone carrying this T cell receptor beta chain showed up just once. These data come from a study of blood T cell repertoires in COVID-19. The method was immunoSEQ multiplex PCR; TCRdb's version includes in-frame clones alone and lacks a portion of them. The sample yields about 430,000 clones, 70% to 90% seen once. This TCR was recovered from a woman aged 25 to 45 with acute COVID-19. Sequencing input: PBMCs or T cells enriched from blood (not recorded which).

CDR3: CASSADRGNEKLFF. The CDR3 region has the DNA TGTGCCAGCAGCGCCGACAGGGGTAATGAAAAACTGTTTTTT. The rearrangement joins TRBV2 to TRBJ1-4; 8 nucleotides line up with TRBD1. Germline CDR1 reads SNHLY; CDR2 reads FYNNEI. J lost 4 bases, V lost 6 bases, and 4 bases had no gene match. The CDR3 contains 14 residues.